This TCR beta chain was sequenced in a study of blood T cell repertoires in COVID-19. The overall study: COVID-19 samples collected from the United States, Italy and Spain covered acute and convalescent phases. Sample material is recorded as cDNA or gDNA derived from T cells, B-cell-depleted T cells, or PBMCs.

In the source study's methods: Estimation of nucleated cell counts was performed using reference gene primer amplification. Measured with immunoSEQ multiplex PCR; TCRdb has only the in-frame clones, and not every one. V, J and clone size reflect that table, while D and trimming were determined from the DNA. There are a few hundred thousand clones in the sample; roughly 90% occur only once, and roughly 4% lies in the top ten. The CDR3 length is 15 residues. Trimming at V came to 5 bases and at J to 4 bases, leaving 8 bases not matched to a gene. CDR1 and CDR2 from the germline V gene are SGHTA and FQGNSA.

This sequence joins TRBV7-2 and TRBJ2-3, with 8 bases fitting TRBD2. This receptor was identified in a woman aged 45-65 years with active or convalescent COVID-19. Sequencing was carried out using peripheral blood. The CDR3 sequence: CASSESGSAADTQYF. Written as DNA, the CDR3 is TGTGCCAGCAGCGAAAGCGGGAGCGCAGCAGATACGCAGTATTTT.